This T cell receptor beta chain was captured in a study of Ad26.COV2.S vaccination and SARS-CoV-2 variants. Study background: Donor was assigned to the Ad26.COV2.S arm of trial COV1001.

On this clone: Its antigen remains unknown.

Treatment here: roughly 20 received Ad26.COV2.S at low or high dose, single or two shots; a few received placebo; per-sample allocation not given. Samples analyzed were those drawn on day 63 after the first vaccine or placebo injection. The administered vaccine (an Ad26 vector) expressed Wuhan-strain SARS-CoV-2 spike. Study results and caveats: In TCR breadth and depth analyses, total T cell responses may have been underestimated. Reported post-vaccination CD8+ and CD4+ T cell responses to spike showed substantial breadth.

The repertoire was sequenced with immunoSEQ multiplex PCR; TCRdb's copy has only in-frame clones and lacks some. Of 400,000 to 500,000 clones detected, 88% appear once; the ten largest clones hold 3.6%. Germline CDR1 and CDR2: SGHTA and FQGNSA. This CDR3 is built from 15 residues. V was pared by 5 bases and J by 5 bases, with 8 bases of the junction left unmatched. V and J are TRBV7-2 and TRBJ2-3; 9 nucleotides agree with TRBD2. The material was peripheral blood, obtained in a trial of Ad26.COV2.S vaccine versus placebo. This receptor was taken from a person between 18 and 65 years old who received the Ad26.COV2.S COVID-19 vaccine or a placebo. The CDR3 DNA reads TGTGCCAGCAGCCCCCGCGGGGGGGTGGGAGATACGCAGTATTTT. Its translation: CASSPRGGVGDTQYF.